Given below is one T cell receptor beta chain in context. It has no known antigen specificity. The sample holds no much larger clone one base away, and base qualities are not on file. This record comes from a study of blood T cells in healthy people across ages (dated by TCRdb to between 2015 and 2016). Regarding the research as a whole: In model experiments, template switching captured roughly one uniquely barcoded TCR beta cDNA molecule for every two T cells. Using deep sequencing normalized with unique cDNA molecular identifiers, the study measured how TCR beta repertoire diversity changes with age. The donors were divided into four age groups: young (average around 16 years), middle-aged (approximately 42), aged (about 60) and long-lived (roughly 82). Two additional independent replicas of 1 million unique cDNA reads from the same blood draw were analyzed for two donors (one aged 18 to 30 and one aged 80 or older).

Relative to germline, V is 5 bases shorter and J is 3 bases shorter, with 16 bases between their ends. Including the terminal cysteine and phenylalanine, the CDR3 comprises 15 residues. Only the CDR3 portion is preserved as DNA: 45 bases, with reading frame beginning at the first base. Based on the germline V gene, the CDR1 and CDR2 sequences are SGHAT and FQNNGV. Here is what the overall study found, with its caveats: Since profiling was done on bulk unsorted PBMCs, naive and antigen-experienced compartments could not be conclusively compared. Compared with the aged group, the long-lived group had more naive CD4+ T cells, fewer expanded clones and increased TCR diversity, a pattern suggesting age selection. Because the CMV infection status of the donors was unknown, age-related changes in expanded clonotypes may potentially have been confounded. Estimates of total diversity from one million sequenced T cells were regarded as lower bounds and underestimates. Observed TCR beta diversity per million T cells fell roughly linearly with age, and a significant reduction was already apparent by age approximately 40. A strong correlation was found between observed TCR beta diversity and the percentage of naive T cells measured by flow cytometry.

Donors were a few dozen systemically healthy Caucasian individuals from Russia aged roughly 6 to 90 years. About 10 milliliters of peripheral blood were collected from each donor into EDTA-treated Vacutainer tubes. Ficoll-Paque density-gradient centrifugation was used to isolate PBMCs, with at least 7 million obtained per sample. Total RNA was extracted from PBMCs with Trizol reagent, with at least 5.5 micrograms obtained per sample. For every donor, flow cytometry on a PBMC aliquot measured the percentage of naive CD45RAhigh/CD27high T cells. Receptor amplification or capture employed 5' RACE. Sequenced using an Illumina HiSeq 2500. A second PCR of roughly 7 to 12 cycles was performed with a sample-barcoded 5' primer and a J-beta primer mix. A template-switch 5' adaptor carrying 12 random nucleotides introduced a unique molecular identifier onto each TCR beta cDNA molecule. Each sample yielded at least 2.5 million CDR3-containing paired-end reads. First-strand cDNA synthesis was performed from all RNA using the Mint cDNA synthesis kit, with priming by a TRBC-specific oligonucleotide. Following uracil-DNA glycosylase treatment, all cDNA underwent a first 18-cycle PCR with the universal primers M1SS and BC2_uni_R. The authors' pipeline ran thus. Each sample was normalized by randomly selecting 1 million high-quality reads, each carrying a distinct molecular identifier. Reads with shared molecular identifiers were discarded instead of being binned into consensus sequences. MiTCR, set to a Q25 quality threshold and the strictest error-elimination algorithm, was used for CDR3 identification, clonotype clustering and error correction. Lower-bound total TCR beta diversity was estimated with a nonparametric unseen species model using Euler transformation. TCRdb trimmed public reads at Q25 via fastp, called clones via MiXCR and kept in-frame beta chains. Merged by CDR3 protein, the rows form single entries marked with the most common genes and DNA. TCRdb, not the original authors, processed these V and J calls. The sample table records about 800,000 distinct CDR3 sequences; roughly 25% of these occur just once. The ten largest clones capture 3.7% of the sample.

These sequences were also reported in another study, on T cells of mothers and their children. The second study, in turn, reports: Nine systemically healthy Caucasian individuals served as donors, namely three mothers together with their six children. cDNA synthesis consumed the entire amount of extracted RNA, loaded at 1.5 ug RNA in each 15 ul reaction. Sample barcodes and 2-4 random nucleotides were added via the M1S primer in the second PCR. Each mother yielded over 9.5 million TCR beta CDR3 reads and each child a few million reads. Thymic selection similarly shapes TCR recombination output in related and unrelated pairs, with minor effect from inherited differences. Related mother-child pairs always showed normalized repertoire overlap that was slightly higher than in unrelated mother-child pairs, though the difference was never significant. Persistent microchimeric T cell clones were not detected, at a sensitivity of about 100 clones per million clonotypes. The study used deep NGS to compare TCR beta repertoires of mothers and children, seeking features distinguishing related mother-child pairs from unrelated individuals. The mean age was 40 +/- 4 years for the mothers and approximately 11 +/- 4 years for the children. Libraries were sequenced on Illumina HiSeq 2000 with 100+100 nt paired-end reads after adapter ligation with NEBNext reagents. Mother and child libraries were prepared a month apart and sequenced in separate runs to prevent cross-contamination. Between roughly 450,000 and 2,200,000 distinct TCR beta clonotypes were identified per donor. Naive TCR beta clonotypes were estimated from low-frequency clonotypes matched to each donor's FACS-determined naive share, without sorting.

This sequence originates from a boy younger than 18 in good health. What was sequenced was blood. This chain is built from TRBV11-2 and TRBJ1-1, with TRBD1 tentatively as D gene (6 bases match). The CDR3 region reads CASSRGWGPDTEAFF. The DNA reads as follows: TGTGCCAGCAGCCGGGGTTGGGGGCCCGACACTGAAGCTTTCTTT. The reference TRBV11-2 and TRBJ1-1 proteins fill in what lies around the CDR3, so the full variable domain reads EAGVAQSPRYKIIEKRQSVAFWCNPISGHATLYWYQQILGQGPKLLIQFQNNGVVDDSQLPKDRFSAERLKGVDSTLKIQPAKLEDSAVYLCASSRGWGPDTEAFFGQGTRLTVV.